The 2 T cell receptor beta chains below were found in one sample sequenced in a study of identical twins' blood T cells. TCRdb ran MiXCR on the 5' RACE reads and lists one entry per CDR3 protein. Of hundreds of thousands of distinct CDR3 sequences detected, around 30% appear once; the ten largest clones hold about 6.1%. Sequencing was done on a sample of PBMCs. These receptors all stem from a woman between 18 and 49 years old in good health.

The chain uses TRBV11-2 and TRBJ1-5; 9 bases agree with TRBD1. The trim removed 5 bases at V and 5 bases at J, leaving 7 bases unmatched. The CDR3 sequence is 15 residues long. Germline V CDR1 and CDR2: SGHAT, FQNNGV. CDR3 sequence reads: CASSIDRGGYQPQHF. CDR3 bases: TGTGCCAGCAGCATTGACAGGGGGGGCTATCAGCCCCAGCATTTT.

V gene TRBV5-6 combines with J gene TRBJ2-3, with 10 bases identical to TRBD2. With 3 bases clipped from V and 6 bases from J, the junction kept 7 bases outside the gene matches. The CDR3 is 15 residues long. Per germline, CDR1 SGHDT and CDR2 YYEEEE. The CDR3 region has the DNA TGTGCCAGCAGCTACCTAGCGGGAGTGGGGGATACGCAGTATTTT. Its translation is CASSYLAGVGDTQYF.